One and the same sample provided the 10 T cell receptor beta chains below, sequenced in a study of blood T cells in healthy people across ages. Combining a sample-barcoded 5' primer with a J-beta primer mix, a second PCR ran for about 7 to 11 cycles. One entry per CDR3 protein, called by TCRdb with MiXCR from the 5' RACE reads. The table records 700,000 or so distinct CDR3 sequences, around a fifth of them present only once. The specimen was blood. All receptors come from a man aged 70-80 years in good health.

The rearrangement joins TRBV6-5 to TRBJ1-6; 7 nucleotides align to TRBD1. Germline V lookup: CDR1 MNHEY, CDR2 SVGAGI. With 6 bases clipped from V and 8 bases from J, the junction kept 7 bases outside the gene matches. The CDR3 length is 14 residues. This CDR3 is CASSAGTEDSPLHF. In DNA form, the CDR3 reads TGTGCCAGCAGCGCCGGGACAGAGGATTCACCCCTCCACTTT.

This clonotype was found a few times. The J gene is TRBJ2-6, the V gene TRBV20-1; no clear D gene. Looked up from germline, CDR1 is DFQATT and CDR2 is SNEGSKA (reference sequence). CDR3 length equals 14 residues. V was trimmed by 2 bases and J by 0 bases, leaving 5 bases between them. This CDR3 reads CSARQDSGANVLTF. CDR3 nucleotide sequence: TGCAGTGCTAGACAGGACTCTGGGGCCAACGTCCTGACTTTC.

Concerning this clonotype: An end of the junction does not agree with germline; a read error may underlie this. The gene calls are TRBV29-1 and TRBJ2-5; maybe TRBD1 (6 bases). CDR3 length equals 12 residues. CDR1 and CDR2 from the germline V gene are SQVTM and ANQGSEA. CDR3 protein: CGVATGTETQYF. CDR3 bases: TGCGGCGTTGCCACAGGGACCGAGACCCAGTACTTC.

This clonotype was detected a few times. The gene calls are TRBV5-6 and TRBJ2-7; no definite D call. In germline, CDR1 is SGHDT, CDR2 YYEEEE. The CDR3 contains 15 residues. V lost 1 base and J 2 bases, leaving 13 bases between the germline ends. CDR3 in DNA: TGTGCCAGCAGCTTGCCGGAATCCCCAACCTACGAGCAGTACTTC. Amino acid sequence: CASSLPESPTYEQYF.

V gene TRBV24-1 combines with J gene TRBJ2-1; D gene ambiguous. The DNA end favors TRBJ2-5, so the J call may be wrong. The CDR3 length is 15 residues. Germline CDR1 is KGHDR and CDR2 is SFDVKD. The CDR3 region is CATSDLGAAKETQYF. For the CDR3, the DNA is TGTGCCACCAGTGATTTAGGCGCAGCTAAAGAGACCCAGTACTTC.

This clonotype has only a few counts. V is TRBV6-5 and J is TRBJ1-3; TRBD1 is a possible D gene (6 bases). CDR3 length equals 16 residues. CDR1 is MNHEY and CDR2 is SVGAGI in the germline V gene. With 5 bases removed from V and 0 bases from J, the gap between germline ends came to 14 bases. CDR3 DNA sequence: TGTGCCAGCAGTGGGGCAGGGGCTGCCTCTGGAAACACCATATATTTT. Its protein is CASSGAGAASGNTIYF.

This clonotype was counted between two and nine times. V and J are TRBV29-1 and TRBJ2-4; D is possibly TRBD1 (6 bases). The V end lost 4 bases, the J end lost 7 bases, and 11 bases lay between the germline ends. The CDR3 is 12 amino acids. Per the germline V gene, CDR1 is SQVTM and CDR2 is ANQGSEA. In DNA, the CDR3 is TGCAGCGTTGTATTGGGGGCGAACATTCAGTACTTC. It encodes CSVVLGANIQYF.

The J gene is TRBJ1-3, the V gene TRBV12-3 or TRBV12-4; possibly TRBD1 for D (5 bases). V lost 4 bases to trimming and J lost 0 bases, with 13 bases between them. CDR3 length: 16 amino acids. CDR3 amino acids: CASSSRQRSSGNTIYF. The CDR3, as DNA: TGTGCCAGCAGTTCTCGACAGCGCTCCTCTGGAAACACCATATATTTT.

This chain uses TRBV28 with TRBJ2-7, with D perhaps matching TRBD2 (5 bases). Between the trimmed V and J ends, which lost 3 bases and 12 bases, there was a span of 15 bases. CDR1 is MDHEN and CDR2 is SYDVKM in the germline V gene. This CDR3 region has 12 residues. The CDR3 coding sequence is TGTGCCAGCAGTTTTTTCGCGGGCCAGTCGTACTTC. As protein: CASSFFAGQSYF.

In this sample, this clonotype turned up many times. V is TRBV29-1 and J is TRBJ2-3; no clear D. Trimming took off 1 base at V and 8 bases at J, with 13 bases between the two ends. This CDR3 is 13 amino acids long. Germline CDR1 SQVTM, CDR2 ANQGSEA. The CDR3 nucleotides read TGCAGCGTTGAAGGTCCCCGATCCGGTACGCAGTATTTT. Its protein is CSVEGPRSGTQYF.